The 32 T cell receptor beta chains in this list originate from one sample, sequenced in a study of T-cell memory formation after mild COVID-19. One entry per CDR3 protein results from TCRdb running MiXCR on the 5' RACE reads. Of approximately 200,000 distinct CDR3 sequences in the sample, around 15% are singletons; the top ten hold about 2%. Sequenced material: PBMCs or a T cell subset sorted from them (not recorded which). Receptor source: an adult woman who had mild COVID-19 (a few samples of this study predate the infection). Cell type and time point are not known.

This sequence joins TRBV27 and TRBJ1-6, with D maybe TRBD1 (5 bases). V shed 5 bases and J shed 7 bases, with 15 bases lying between them. The CDR3 is 15 amino acids. The V gene's germline CDR1 is MNHEY and CDR2 SMNVEV (reference sequence). The CDR3, as DNA: TGTGCCAGCAGTGGTTCGGGGGGACCCAATTCACCCCTCCACTTT. Translation: CASSGSGGPNSPLHF.

The sample holds a few counts of this clonotype. The chain has TRBV7-9 and TRBJ2-7; 10 bases match TRBD2. The CDR3 is made up of 14 amino acids. Losses at the gene ends were 6 bases for V and 5 bases for J; bases not matched to a gene: 7. Germline values: CDR1 SEHNR, CDR2 FQNEAQ (reference sequence). The CDR3, as DNA: TGTGCCAGCAGACCTAGCGGGAGTGACCACGAGCAGTACTTC. Protein product: CASRPSGSDHEQYF.

This clonotype was seen a few times. The chain combines TRBV12-3 or TRBV12-4 with TRBJ1-1; D gene uncertain. CDR3 length equals 14 residues. V lost 8 bases to trimming and J lost 0 bases, with 13 bases between them. Here the CDR3 DNA reads TGTGCCAGCTGCTGCCCGACCGTGAACACTGAAGCTTTCTTT. Protein product: CASCCPTVNTEAFF.

Only one count was recorded for this clonotype. The chain joins TRBV29-1 to TRBJ2-7, with a weak D call TRBD1 (5 bases). Germline V gene sequence: CDR1 SQVTM, CDR2 ANQGSEA. The germline V and J ends were trimmed by 4 bases and 3 bases, with 7 bases remaining between them. The CDR3 sequence is 11 residues long. In nucleotides, the CDR3 is TGCAGCGTTGCCGACAGCTACGAGCAGTACTTC. Residues: CSVADSYEQYF.

This sequence joins TRBV28 and TRBJ2-7; the match to TRBD2 covers 8 bases. The CDR3 spans 15 residues. Germline assignment: CDR1 MDHEN and CDR2 SYDVKM. Losses at the gene ends were 5 bases for V and 9 bases for J; bases not matched to a gene: 15. The CDR3 protein is CASSPQTSDRARQYF. For the CDR3, the DNA is TGTGCCAGCAGTCCCCAGACTAGCGACCGCGCACGGCAGTACTTC.

A few counts support this clonotype. The chain has TRBV16 and TRBJ1-6; tentatively, D is TRBD1 (6 bases). Trimming stripped 2 bases from V and 14 bases from J, with 13 bases between. CDR1 and CDR2 (germline): KGHSY, FQNENV. The CDR3 runs 13 residues. CDR3 bases: TGTGCCAGCAGCCAAAGAGAACAGGGCTCCCTCCACTTT. Translation: CASSQREQGSLHF.

The CDR3 nucleotides read TGTGCCATCAGTGAGTCTGGCGGGGGAAATGAAAAACTGTTTTTT. It encodes CAISESGGGNEKLFF. J is TRBJ1-4 and V is TRBV10-3; D is possibly TRBD1 (5 bases). V was trimmed by 0 bases and J by 5 bases, leaving 10 bases between them. Germline V gene lookup returns CDR1 ENHRY and CDR2 SYGVKD. The CDR3 totals 15 residues.

The V and J genes are TRBV20-1 and TRBJ2-1; TRBD2 agrees at 7 bases. Germline-derived CDR1 and CDR2 are DFQATT and SNEGSKA (reference sequence). V was pared by 0 bases and J by 4 bases, with 6 bases of the junction left unmatched. The CDR3 sequence is 15 residues long. The chain's CDR3 is CSARDPERGYNEQFF. In nucleotides, the CDR3 is TGCAGTGCTAGAGATCCCGAGCGGGGTTACAATGAGCAGTTCTTC.

The chain is built from TRBV12-3 or TRBV12-4 and TRBJ2-5; D unclear. This CDR3 comprises 13 residues. V dropped 2 bases and J dropped 7 bases, with 11 bases sitting between them. CDR3 nucleotides: TGTGCCAGCAGTTTAACAAGAAAAGGGACCCAGTACTTC. It translates to CASSLTRKGTQYF.

CDR3 amino acids: CASSRTGSGANVLTF. The CDR3 nucleotides are TGTGCCAGCAGCCGGACAGGGTCTGGGGCCAACGTCCTGACTTTC. This chain links TRBV7-8 with TRBJ2-6, with 8 bases fitting TRBD1. There are 15 residues in the CDR3. The trim removed 5 bases at V and 1 base at J, leaving 1 base unmatched. CDR1 is SGHVS and CDR2 is FQNEAQ in the germline V gene. Combining the CDR3 with reference TRBV7-8 and TRBJ2-6 gives the whole variable domain GAGVSQSPRYKVAKRGQDVALRCDPISGHVSLFWYQQALGQGPEFLTYFQNEAQLDKSGLPSDRFFAERPEGSVSTLKIQRTQQEDSAVYLCASSRTGSGANVLTFGAGSRLTVL.

This clonotype was seen more than once but under ten times. The chain links TRBV12-3 or TRBV12-4 to TRBJ2-3, with no clear D. Trimming removed 6 bases at V and 1 base at J, with 14 bases between. The CDR3 runs 15 residues. CDR3 sequence: CASSIPALGTDTQYF. Here the CDR3 DNA reads TGTGCCAGCAGCATACCAGCGTTGGGCACAGATACGCAGTATTTT.

This clonotype came up many times. V gene TRBV7-6 combines with J gene TRBJ2-3; no clear D gene. CDR1 and CDR2 from the germline V gene are SGHVS and FNYEAQ. This CDR3 has 15 residues. Trimming took 5 bases from V and 2 from J, leaving 14 bases between them. The CDR3 nucleotides read TGTGCCAGCAGCCGGAGCACGGGTTTCACAGATACGCAGTATTTT. Protein sequence: CASSRSTGFTDTQYF.

This chain joins TRBV6-5 and TRBJ1-2; the D is unclear. V was clipped by 5 bases and J by 5 bases, with 12 bases between them. Germline lookup yields CDR1 MNHEY and CDR2 SVGAGI. The CDR3 has 13 residues. CDR3 DNA sequence: TGTGCCAGCAGTAACGCCCCAAGTTATGGCTACACCTTC. It specifies CASSNAPSYGYTF.

This chain connects TRBV12-3 or TRBV12-4 to TRBJ2-1; D may be TRBD2 (6 bases). V lost 4 bases, J lost 5 bases, and 9 bases lay in between. There are 13 residues in the CDR3. The CDR3 region is CASSWPGDNEQFF. The CDR3 coding sequence is TGTGCCAGCAGTTGGCCGGGGGACAATGAGCAGTTCTTC.

J is TRBJ2-5 and V is TRBV4-3; 9 nucleotides align to TRBD1. Unmatched junction bases numbered 5, after V lost 4 bases and J lost 5 bases. Germline lookup yields CDR1 LGHNA and CDR2 YSLEER. This CDR3 has 14 residues. Here the CDR3 reads CASSRGQGTETQYF. The CDR3 coding sequence is TGCGCCAGCAGCCGAGGACAGGGGACTGAGACCCAGTACTTC.

In this sample, this clonotype turned up a few times. The genes are TRBV24-1 and TRBJ2-2; D may correspond to TRBD1 or TRBD2 (6 bases each). Germline lookup yields CDR1 KGHDR and CDR2 SFDVKD. Trimming cost V 1 base and J 7 bases, with 12 bases left between them. The length of the CDR3 is 15 residues. CDR3 in amino acids: CATSDFRGLLGELFF. In DNA form, the CDR3 reads TGTGCCACCAGTGATTTTCGGGGGCTCCTCGGGGAGCTGTTTTTT.

V is TRBV12-3 or TRBV12-4 and J is TRBJ2-7, with TRBD2 matching 11 bases. Trimming at V came to 3 bases and at J to 0 bases, leaving 7 bases not matched to a gene. This CDR3 has 17 amino acids. CDR3: CASSFWLAGGYSYEQYF. DNA for the CDR3: TGTGCCAGCAGTTTTTGGCTAGCGGGAGGTTACTCCTACGAGCAGTACTTC.

CDR3 DNA: TGCAGCGTTGGGTATATTCGAGGAGGAGGAACCGGGGAGCTGTTTTTT. This gives the protein CSVGYIRGGGTGELFF. The gene calls are TRBV29-1 and TRBJ2-2; D is perhaps TRBD2 (5 bases). This CDR3 spans 16 amino acids. V lost 4 bases to trimming and J lost 5 bases, with 20 bases between them. The germline gives CDR1 SQVTM, CDR2 ANQGSEA.

Only a few counts were recorded for this clonotype. The gene calls are TRBV24-1 and TRBJ2-2; 8 bases align to TRBD2. Trimming cost V 7 bases and J 4 bases; bases outside gene matches: 1. The CDR3 contains 13 residues. Germline V gene lookup returns CDR1 KGHDR and CDR2 SFDVKD. Here the CDR3 DNA reads TGTGCCACCAGCGGGAGGGCCACCGGGGAGCTGTTTTTT. This codes for CATSGRATGELFF.

The gene calls are TRBV7-2 and TRBJ2-1; D is unclear. The CDR3 spans 16 residues. CDR1 is SGHTA and CDR2 is FQGNSA in the germline V gene. V lost 1 base and J 8 bases, leaving 18 bases between the germline ends. The CDR3 region has the DNA TGTGCCAGCAGCTTAGGGTCCCAGGATCCTGTATATGAGCAGTTCTTC. Translation gives CASSLGSQDPVYEQFF.

The chain uses TRBV7-2 and TRBJ2-3, with D tentatively TRBD1 or TRBD2 (5 bases each). Trimming shortened V by 5 bases and J by 6 bases, and 21 bases separated the two germline ends. Germline lookup yields CDR1 SGHTA and CDR2 FQGNSA. This CDR3 is built from 16 residues. The CDR3 region is CASSPHGGLMSDTQYF. Written as DNA, the CDR3 is TGTGCCAGCAGCCCCCATGGGGGATTAATGTCGGATACGCAGTATTTT.

The gene calls are TRBV7-2 and TRBJ2-5; 9 bases fit TRBD2. V was clipped by 1 base and J by 2 bases; unmatched bases: 5. Germline V lookup: CDR1 SGHTA, CDR2 FQGNSA. CDR3 size: 16 residues. The CDR3 region is CASSLGGTSSQETQYF. CDR3 bases: TGTGCCAGCAGCTTAGGGGGGACTAGCAGTCAAGAGACCCAGTACTTC.

This clonotype turned up a few times. V usage is TRBV30 and J usage is TRBJ1-2; weak D call: TRBD1 (5 bases). Germline CDR1 GTSNPN, CDR2 SVGIG (reference sequence). The CDR3 is made up of 12 amino acids. V lost 5 bases and J 8 bases, leaving 15 bases between the germline ends. CDR3 amino acids: CAWPRVGGGYTF. In DNA, the CDR3 is TGTGCCTGGCCCCGAGTGGGGGGAGGCTACACCTTC.

This clonotype was counted a few times. The gene calls are TRBV7-3 and TRBJ2-1; D call uncertain. Trimming cost V 7 bases and J 10 bases, with 17 bases left between them. CDR1 and CDR2 (germline): SGHTA, FQGTGA. The CDR3 sequence is 13 residues long. The CDR3 here is CASTQTPDSEQFF. The CDR3 DNA reads TGTGCCAGCACCCAAACGCCTGACTCCGAGCAGTTCTTC.

V is TRBV18 and J is TRBJ1-1; D is undetermined. Deletions cut 6 bases from V and 7 bases from J, with 15 bases between. This CDR3 spans 13 amino acids. The germline V gene has CDR1 KGHSH and CDR2 LQKENI. CDR3 nucleotide sequence: TGTGCCAGCTCCCCGGACGGGATAAATGAAGCTTTCTTT. The encoded protein is CASSPDGINEAFF. The complete variable domain, with remaining parts taken from reference TRBV18 and TRBJ1-1, reads NAGVMQNPRHLVRRRGQEARLRCSPMKGHSHVYWYRQLPEEGLKFMVYLQKENIIDESGMPKERFSAEFPKEGPSILRIQQVVRGDSAAYFCASSPDGINEAFFGQGTRLTVV.

The chain combines TRBV7-2 with TRBJ1-2; D might be TRBD1 (6 bases). This CDR3 region has 13 residues. The V gene's germline CDR1 is SGHTA and CDR2 FQGNSA. V was trimmed by 4 bases and J by 5 bases, leaving 11 bases between them. CDR3 sequence (DNA): TGTGCCAGCAGCTCAGCGAGGGGGTATGGCTACACCTTC. It translates to CASSSARGYGYTF.

The table lists this clonotype with a few counts. The J gene is TRBJ2-7, the V gene TRBV14, with 9 bases fitting TRBD1. The CDR3 extends over 13 amino acids. V was pared by 1 base and J by 10 bases, with 5 bases of the junction left unmatched. CDR1 SGHDN and CDR2 FVKESK come from the germline V gene. CDR3 region: CASSQVGTGRQYF. The CDR3 region has the DNA TGTGCCAGCAGCCAAGTGGGGACAGGGCGACAGTACTTC.

The chain employs TRBV5-4 and TRBJ2-3, with 10 positions matching TRBD2. In germline, CDR1 is SGHNT, CDR2 YYREEE (reference sequence). The CDR3 spans 16 residues. J gave up 2 bases and V 2 bases, and 5 bases lay outside the gene matches. The CDR3 here is CASSFLTSGYTDTQYF. The CDR3 DNA sequence: TGTGCCAGCAGCTTCTTGACTAGCGGGTACACAGATACGCAGTATTTT.

The V and J genes are TRBV18 and TRBJ2-7, with D hard to call. V was clipped by 3 bases and J by 0 bases, with 12 bases between them. The CDR3 sequence is 15 residues long. Germline CDR1 is KGHSH and CDR2 is LQKENI. The CDR3 is CASSPSVGTSYEQYF. CDR3 nucleotides: TGTGCCAGCTCACCTTCAGTAGGTACCTCCTACGAGCAGTACTTC.

This clonotype appeared a few times. This chain connects TRBV11-1 to TRBJ1-1, with D tentatively TRBD1 (6 bases). The germline gives CDR1 SGHAT, CDR2 FQDESV (reference sequence). The V gene lost 4 bases and the J gene lost 1 base, with 10 bases spanning the gap. The CDR3 extends over 14 amino acids. The CDR3 sequence is CASSSTGKNTEAFF. CDR3 DNA sequence: TGTGCCAGCAGCTCTACAGGGAAGAACACTGAAGCTTTCTTT.

The rearrangement links TRBV7-2 to TRBJ2-1; D is perhaps TRBD2 (6 bases). Germline-derived CDR1 and CDR2 are SGHTA and FQGNSA. The CDR3 spans 16 residues. The germline V and J ends were trimmed by 1 base and 6 bases, with 16 bases remaining between them. CDR3 in amino acids: CASSLVGSGSSNEQFF. DNA of the CDR3: TGTGCCAGCAGCTTAGTAGGTAGCGGAAGTAGCAATGAGCAGTTCTTC.

Ten or more counts support this clonotype. This chain uses TRBV5-4 with TRBJ2-7; D unclear. Trimming took off 3 bases at V and 3 bases at J, with 7 bases between the two ends. CDR1 SGHNT and CDR2 YYREEE come from the germline V gene (reference sequence). There are 12 residues in the CDR3. DNA of the CDR3: TGTGCCAGCAGCTCAGGCGGCTACGAGCAGTACTTC. Translating it yields CASSSGGYEQYF. Looking up the rest from reference TRBV5-4 and TRBJ2-7 gives the full variable domain: ETGVTQSPTHLIKTRGQQVTLRCSSQSGHNTVSWYQQALGQGPQFIFQYYREEENGRGNFPPRFSGLQFPNYSSELNVNALELDDSALYLCASSSGGYEQYFGPGTRLTVT.